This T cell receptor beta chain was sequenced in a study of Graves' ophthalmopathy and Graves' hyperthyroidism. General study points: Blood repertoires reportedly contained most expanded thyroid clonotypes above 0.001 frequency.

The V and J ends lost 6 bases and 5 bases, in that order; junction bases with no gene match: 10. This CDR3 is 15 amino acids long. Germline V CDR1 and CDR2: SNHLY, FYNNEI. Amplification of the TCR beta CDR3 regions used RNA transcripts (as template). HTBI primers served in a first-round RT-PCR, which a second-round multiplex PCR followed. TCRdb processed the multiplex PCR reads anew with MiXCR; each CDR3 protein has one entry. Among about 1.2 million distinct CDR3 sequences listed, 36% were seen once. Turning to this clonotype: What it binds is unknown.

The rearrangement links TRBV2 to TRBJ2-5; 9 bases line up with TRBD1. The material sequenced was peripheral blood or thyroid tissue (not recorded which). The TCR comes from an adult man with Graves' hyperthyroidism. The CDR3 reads CASSVAKTGGETQYF. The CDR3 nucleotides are TGTGCCAGCAGCGTTGCCAAGACAGGGGGGGAGACCCAGTACTTC.